The 8 T cell receptor beta chains reported below all come from one sample, sequenced in a study of low-dose radiotherapy and immunotherapy resistance in tumors. Time point noted: after trial treatment. Treatment described: LDRT plus nivolumab, ipilimumab, low-dose cyclophosphamide and aspirin (RACIN trial). Alpha and beta chains were covered, as first-strand cDNA relied on TRAV- and TRBV-specific primers. With a V-primer adapter and a constant-region primer, TCRs were amplified for about 19 PCR cycles. TCRdb ran MiXCR on the reads and lists one entry per CDR3 protein. In the table there are approximately 100,000 distinct CDR3 sequences, 20% of which are singletons. Here the sequenced sample was PBMCs, taken after low-dose radiotherapy plus immunotherapy. Receptor source: a male donor with prostate cancer.

Notes on this clonotype: This likely traces to a read error, being one base from a far larger clone. V usage is TRBV7-9 and J usage is TRBJ2-2, with unresolved D. Germline V gene data show CDR1 as SEHNR and CDR2 as FQNEAQ (reference sequence). Between the trimmed V and J ends, which lost 1 base and 2 bases, there was a span of 5 bases. CDR3 size: 14 residues. In DNA, the CDR3 is TGTGCCAGCAGCTTAGAGTCCAACACCGGGGAGCTGTTTTTT. It encodes CASSLESNTGELFF.

This clonotype was observed many times. This chain connects TRBV6-6 to TRBJ2-5; no clear D. Per the germline V gene, CDR1 is MNHNY and CDR2 is SVGAGI (reference sequence). Trimming cost V 0 bases and J 7 bases, with 15 bases left between them. CDR3 length: 15 amino acids. CDR3 loop: CASSYSRARPGTQYF. The CDR3 bases are TGTGCCAGCAGTTACTCTCGGGCCCGGCCAGGGACCCAGTACTTC.

The CDR3 reads CASSWGSGGSSYEQYF. CDR3 in DNA: TGTGCCAGCAGCTGGGGATCGGGAGGCAGCTCCTACGAGCAGTACTTC. This chain uses TRBV11-2 with TRBJ2-7, with TRBD2 matching over 7 bases. There are 16 residues in the CDR3. The J segment lost 0 bases and the V segment lost 4 bases, leaving 9 bases of the junction unmatched. Germline assignment: CDR1 SGHAT and CDR2 FQNNGV.

Many counts were recorded for this clonotype. The chain has TRBV11-2 and TRBJ2-7, with 10 bases that match TRBD2. This CDR3 spans 18 amino acids. Germline V gives CDR1 SGHAT, CDR2 FQNNGV. V gave up 3 bases and J gave up 4 bases; unmatched junction bases: 15. The CDR3 sequence is CASSLGHDSGGGFYEQYF. CDR3 DNA sequence: TGTGCCAGCAGCTTGGGCCATGACAGCGGGGGGGGATTTTACGAGCAGTACTTC.

This clonotype showed up many times. V is TRBV11-2 and J is TRBJ2-7; a weak D match, TRBD2 (6 bases). Trimming took 5 bases from V and 2 from J, leaving 16 bases between them. The CDR3 has 15 residues. Germline CDR1 SGHAT, CDR2 FQNNGV. The CDR3 sequence is CASSTGRSHTYEQYF. CDR3 DNA: TGTGCCAGCAGCACTGGGAGGTCACATACCTACGAGCAGTACTTC. The full variable domain, in which reference TRBV11-2 and TRBJ2-7 provide the parts outside the CDR3, is EAGVAQSPRYKIIEKRQSVAFWCNPISGHATLYWYQQILGQGPKLLIQFQNNGVVDDSQLPKDRFSAERLKGVDSTLKIQPAKLEDSAVYLCASSTGRSHTYEQYFGPGTRLTVT.

Remarks on this clonotype: Only one base separates this from a far larger clonotype, so it likely reflects a read error. This chain uses TRBV5-8 with TRBJ1-2; TRBD1 aligns across 8 bases. The germline gives CDR1 SGHTS, CDR2 YDEGEE. The length of the CDR3 is 18 residues. Trimming removed 3 bases from V and 1 base from J; junction bases left unmatched: 14. CDR3 coding DNA: TGTGCCAGCAGCTCCCCGGGGGACAGGCCGGACCGTAACTATGGCTACACCTTC. Its protein product is CASSSPGDRPDRNYGYTF. Drawing the rest from reference TRBV5-8 and TRBJ1-2, the complete variable domain is EAGVTQSPTHLIKTRGQQATLRCSPISGHTSVYWYQQALGLGLQFLLWYDEGEERNRGNFPPRFSGRQFPNYSSELNVNALELEDSALYLCASSSPGDRPDRNYGYTFGSGTRLTVV.

This clonotype was seen more than once but under ten times. The rearrangement links TRBV27 to TRBJ2-2; weak D call: TRBD1 (5 bases). Per the germline V gene, CDR1 is MNHEY and CDR2 is SMNVEV (reference sequence). Trimming cost V 5 bases and J 1 base, with 14 bases left between them. This CDR3 region has 16 residues. As DNA, the CDR3 is TGTGCCAGCAGTCCGCTCCGGACACTGAACACCGGGGAGCTGTTTTTT. Its translation: CASSPLRTLNTGELFF.

At least ten counts were recorded for this clonotype. The rearrangement links TRBV7-8 to TRBJ2-1, with TRBD2 as a possible D gene (5 bases). Germline V gene data show CDR1 as SGHVS and CDR2 as FQNEAQ. V shed 5 bases and J shed 9 bases, with 17 bases lying between them. This CDR3 spans 14 amino acids. DNA for the CDR3: TGTGCCAGCAGCCACCCCCGACGGGGAGCTGAGCAGTTCTTC. Translated, it gives CASSHPRRGAEQFF.